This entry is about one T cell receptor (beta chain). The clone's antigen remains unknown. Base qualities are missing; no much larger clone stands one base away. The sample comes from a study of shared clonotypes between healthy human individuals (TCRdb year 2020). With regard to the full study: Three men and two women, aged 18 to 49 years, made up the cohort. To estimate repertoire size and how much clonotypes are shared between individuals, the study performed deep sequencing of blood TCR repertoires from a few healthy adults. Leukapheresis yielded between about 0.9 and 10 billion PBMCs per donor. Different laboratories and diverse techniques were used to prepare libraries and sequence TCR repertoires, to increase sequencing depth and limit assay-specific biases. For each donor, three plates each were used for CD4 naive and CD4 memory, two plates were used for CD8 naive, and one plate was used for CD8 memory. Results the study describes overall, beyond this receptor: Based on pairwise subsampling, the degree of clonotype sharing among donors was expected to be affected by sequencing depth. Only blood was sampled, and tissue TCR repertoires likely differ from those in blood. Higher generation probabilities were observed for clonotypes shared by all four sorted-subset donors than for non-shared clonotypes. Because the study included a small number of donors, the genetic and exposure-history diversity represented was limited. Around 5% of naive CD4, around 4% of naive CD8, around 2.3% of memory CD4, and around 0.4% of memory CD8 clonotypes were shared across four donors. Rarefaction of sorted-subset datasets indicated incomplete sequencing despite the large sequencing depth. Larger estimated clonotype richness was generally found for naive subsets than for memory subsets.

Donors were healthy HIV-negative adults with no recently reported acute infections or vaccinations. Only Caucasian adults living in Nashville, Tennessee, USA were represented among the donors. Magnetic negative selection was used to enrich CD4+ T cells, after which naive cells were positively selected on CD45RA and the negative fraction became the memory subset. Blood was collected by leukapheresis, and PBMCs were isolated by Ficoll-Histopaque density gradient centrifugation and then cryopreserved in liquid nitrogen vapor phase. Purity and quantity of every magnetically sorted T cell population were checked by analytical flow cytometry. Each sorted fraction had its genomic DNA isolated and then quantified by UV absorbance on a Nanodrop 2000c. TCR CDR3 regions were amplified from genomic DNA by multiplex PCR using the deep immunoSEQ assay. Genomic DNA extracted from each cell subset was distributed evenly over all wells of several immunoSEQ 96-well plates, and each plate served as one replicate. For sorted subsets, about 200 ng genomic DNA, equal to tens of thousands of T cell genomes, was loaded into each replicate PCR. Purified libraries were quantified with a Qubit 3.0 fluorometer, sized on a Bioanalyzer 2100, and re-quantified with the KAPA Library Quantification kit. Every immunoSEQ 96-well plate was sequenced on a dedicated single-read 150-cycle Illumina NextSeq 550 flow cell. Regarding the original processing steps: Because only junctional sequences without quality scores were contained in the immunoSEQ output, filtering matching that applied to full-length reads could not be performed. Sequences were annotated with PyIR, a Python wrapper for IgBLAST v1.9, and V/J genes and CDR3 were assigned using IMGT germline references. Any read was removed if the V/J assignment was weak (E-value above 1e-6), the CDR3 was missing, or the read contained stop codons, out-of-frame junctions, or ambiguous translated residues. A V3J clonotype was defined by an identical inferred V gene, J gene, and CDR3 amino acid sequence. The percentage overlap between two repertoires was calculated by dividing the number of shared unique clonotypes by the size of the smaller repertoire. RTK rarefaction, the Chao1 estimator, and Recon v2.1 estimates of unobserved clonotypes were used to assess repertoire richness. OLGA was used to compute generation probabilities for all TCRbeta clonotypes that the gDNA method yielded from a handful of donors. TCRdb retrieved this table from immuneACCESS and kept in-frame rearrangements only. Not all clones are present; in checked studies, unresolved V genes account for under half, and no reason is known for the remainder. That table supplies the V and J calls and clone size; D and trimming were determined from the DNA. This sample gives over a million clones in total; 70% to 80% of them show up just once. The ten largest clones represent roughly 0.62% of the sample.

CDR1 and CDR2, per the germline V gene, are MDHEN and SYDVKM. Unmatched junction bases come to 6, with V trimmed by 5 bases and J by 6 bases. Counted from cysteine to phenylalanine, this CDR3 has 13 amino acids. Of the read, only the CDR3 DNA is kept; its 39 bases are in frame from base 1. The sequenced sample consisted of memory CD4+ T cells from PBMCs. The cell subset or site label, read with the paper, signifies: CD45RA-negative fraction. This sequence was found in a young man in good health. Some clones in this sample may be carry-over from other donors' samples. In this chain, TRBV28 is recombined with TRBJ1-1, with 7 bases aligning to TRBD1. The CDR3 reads CASSPNDRAEAFF. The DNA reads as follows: TGTGCCAGCAGTCCGAACGACAGGGCTGAAGCTTTCTTT.